This TCR beta chain was captured in a study of blood T cells in healthy people across ages (dated by TCRdb to about 2015). With respect to the entire study: In model experiments, roughly one uniquely barcoded TCR beta cDNA molecule per two T cells was captured by template switching. Donors of different ages were randomly distributed across sequencing lanes to avoid experimental bias. The donors were split into four age groups: young (average about 16 years), middle-aged (roughly 42), aged (roughly 65) and long-lived (roughly 86). Using the same blood draw, the study looked at two additional independent replicas of 1 million unique cDNA reads for two donors, one aged 18 to 30 and the other aged 80 or older. The study measured age-related changes in TCR beta repertoire diversity using deep sequencing normalized with unique cDNA molecular identifiers. Results the study describes overall, beyond this receptor: Donor CMV infection status was unknown, potentially confounding age-related changes in expanded clonotypes. As age increased, observed TCR beta diversity per million T cells dropped in a roughly linear way, and a significant reduction was already evident by age 40. Estimates of total diversity based on one million sequenced T cells were considered lower bounds and underestimates. The long-lived group showed more naive CD4+ T cells, fewer expanded clones and increased TCR diversity than the aged group, suggesting age selection. There was a strong correlation between observed TCR beta diversity and the percentage of naive T cells measured by flow cytometry. Conclusive comparison of naive and antigen-experienced compartments was prevented by the profiling of bulk unsorted PBMCs.

This clonotype was detected ten times or more. Its recognized antigen is unknown. No much larger clone is present one base from it, and per-base qualities are unavailable. Libraries were made using 5' RACE. The sequencing machine was an Illumina HiSeq 2500. A second PCR of about 6 to 11 cycles was performed with a sample-barcoded 5' primer and a J-beta primer mix. Each TCR beta cDNA molecule received a unique molecular identifier from a template-switch 5' adaptor carrying 12 random nucleotides. Each sample yielded at least 2.5 million CDR3-containing paired-end reads. First-strand cDNA synthesis was performed from all RNA using the Mint cDNA synthesis kit, with priming by a TRBC-specific oligonucleotide. Following uracil-DNA glycosylase treatment, a first 18-cycle PCR with universal primers M1SS and BC2_uni_R was performed on all cDNA. For the original study's pipeline: For normalization, 1 million high-quality reads were randomly selected from each sample, with every read carrying a distinct molecular identifier. Instead of being binned into consensus sequences, reads with shared molecular identifiers were discarded. CDR3 identification, clonotype clustering and error correction used MiTCR with a Q25 quality threshold and the strictest error-elimination algorithm. A nonparametric unseen species model with Euler transformation was used to estimate a lower bound on total TCR beta diversity. TCRdb reprocessing: public reads trimmed at Q25 with fastp, clones called with MiXCR, in-frame beta chains kept. Each CDR3 protein gets just one entry, which takes the most common genes and DNA from the rows behind it. The V and J calls were determined by TCRdb, not by the authors. The sample data list around 870,000 distinct CDR3 sequences, and 29% of these were observed just once. The ten largest clones represent approximately 15% of the sample.

The donors were under 40 Caucasian individuals from Russia, aged 6 to 90 years, who were systemically healthy. Each donor gave about 9.2 milliliters of peripheral blood, drawn into EDTA-treated Vacutainer tubes. Ficoll-Paque density-gradient centrifugation was used to isolate PBMCs, with at least 6 million per sample. Trizol reagent was used to extract total RNA from PBMCs, with at least 6 micrograms per sample. For every donor, flow cytometry on a PBMC aliquot measured the percentage of naive CD45RAhigh/CD27high T cells. V loses 8 bases, J loses 5 bases, and the germline ends lie 15 bases apart. Inclusive of the bounding cysteine and phenylalanine, the CDR3 is 13 residues long. The entry retains the CDR3 DNA only, 39 bases that are in frame from base 1. Looking up the germline V gene yields CDR1 ENHRY and CDR2 SYGVKD.

The sample comprised blood. The clonotype originates from a woman over 75 in good health. The chain was built from TRBV10-3 and TRBJ2-5, with a tentative D gene TRBD1 over 6 matching bases. The CDR3 region has the sequence CAIAWGQGETQYF. The nucleotide sequence is given as TGTGCCATCGCCTGGGGGCAGGGGGAGACCCAGTACTTC.